This T cell receptor beta chain was obtained from a study of blood T cell repertoires in COVID-19 (dated by TCRdb to 2018 to 2020). Turning to the overall study: Samples covering the acute and convalescent phases of COVID-19 were provided by collaborators in the United States, Italy and Spain. The dataset comprised deeply sampled blood TCRbeta repertoires from subjects exposed to, actively infected with, or recovered from COVID-19. The material from the prospective study consisted of cDNA or gDNA derived from T cells, B-cell-depleted T cells, or PBMCs. A freely available public database, intended as a resource for researchers studying the immune response to SARS-CoV-2, is where the repertoires were released. The samples were drawn from two sources: the first 160 participants of the ongoing ImmuneRACE study, and 1,000 to 1,500 subjects contributed by 6 global collaborators. The sample metadata nearly always contained a de-identified subject ID, COVID-19 status, age in years and sex. Where available, HLA class I and class II types were obtained from metadata supplied by the sample provider rather than from assay-based typing. The full study reports these points: Clinical and demographic metadata were provided uncurated, with the amount varying by source and participant.

One collaborating source in Seattle enrolled patients while the patients were actively infected and followed the patients over time throughout the course of disease. Each collaborating institution followed its own protocols to collect whole blood in K2EDTA tubes. For TCRbeta analysis, collaborators shipped samples in one of three forms: frozen whole blood, isolated PBMCs, or DNA extracted from either of those sample types. The immunoSEQ Assay, a bias-controlled multiplex PCR, was used to amplify TCRbeta CDR3 regions from genomic DNA. Per the source publication's procedure: The number of nucleated cells in each sample was estimated from the amplification of reference gene primers within the assay. Sequence reads were collapsed and filtered to measure the absolute abundance of every unique TCRbeta CDR3 rearrangement. For each sample, productive Simpson clonality was calculated as the square root of Simpson's diversity index across productive rearrangements. TCRdb re-hosts the immuneACCESS table, in-frame sequences only. Its copies lack some clones; in the studies checked, an unresolved V gene accounts for under half of them, and the cause for the rest is not known. V and J calls plus clone size are reproduced from that table; the DNA served to infer D and trimming. The sample data list some 130,000 clones, and approximately 86% of these were observed just once. More than 9.5% of the sample belongs to the ten largest clones.

Trimmed from V: 4 bases; trimmed from J: 2 bases; junction bases lacking a gene match: 3. Via the germline V gene, CDR1 is ENHRY and CDR2 SYGVKD. Measured from the cysteine to the phenylalanine, the CDR3 is 16 residues long. The CDR3 DNA has 48 bases and is translated from base 1. Remarks on this clone: The clone's antigen remains unknown. No qualities accompany the bases; no much larger clone lies one base away.

The V and J segments used are TRBV10-3 and TRBJ2-3, with 13 middle bases fitting TRBD2. Specimen: peripheral blood. This clonotype was obtained from a woman aged 70-85 years with COVID-19, enrolled during active disease. In nucleotides, the sequence is TGTGCCATCAGTGCGGGACTAGCGGGGAACACAGATACGCAGTATTTT. This translates into CAISAGLAGNTDTQYF.